This T cell receptor (beta chain) came from a study of patients and donors after allogeneic stem cell transplantation. Only a few counts were recorded for this clonotype. Germline V gene data show CDR1 as ENHRY and CDR2 as SYGVKD. V lost 10 bases to trimming and J lost 4 bases; unmatched junction nucleotides: 7. CDR3 length equals 14 residues. TCRdb used MiXCR to reprocess the RT-PCR reads, holding one entry per CDR3 protein. The sample has more than 20,000 distinct CDR3 sequences; about 45% are singletons. The TCR comes from a human donor who was either an allogeneic HSCT recipient or a stem cell or donor lymphocyte infusion donor (not recorded which). It is not recorded whose cells these are; they may come from a transplant donor. This sequence joins TRBV10-3 and TRBJ2-1; 10 positions match TRBD2. Sequencing was done on a sample of blood, either unsorted or a sorted T cell fraction (not recorded which). CDR3 sequence reads: CATSAGGSYNEQFF. For the CDR3, the DNA is TGTGCCACGTCAGCGGGGGGGTCGTACAATGAGCAGTTCTTC.